A single sample is the source of the 28 T cell receptor beta chains below, sequenced in a study of human T cells and chemical hapten exposure. Time point meaning: patch test 2, 6 weeks after DPC sensitization. Indicated treatment: therapeutic diphenylcyclopropenone sensitization with weekly scalp DPC. In TCRdb, the RACE reads were re-called with MiXCR into one record per CDR3 protein. The sample shows 330,000 or so distinct CDR3 sequences, 6% to 7% of them seen only once. The starting material was whole blood, obtained in connection with sensitization to the hapten diphenylcyclopropenone (DPC). These receptors all come from a woman under 30 with alopecia areata. Some clones in this sample may be carry-over from other donors' samples.

This clonotype was counted at least ten times. V gene TRBV7-8 combines with J gene TRBJ2-1; TRBD2 agrees at 7 bases. V shed 5 bases, J shed 11 bases, and the junction held 27 bases outside the gene matches. Germline CDR1 is SGHVS and CDR2 is FQNEAQ. The CDR3 has 19 amino acids. The CDR3 sequence: CASSPSGRLAVPGTMKQFF. CDR3 DNA sequence: TGTGCCAGCAGCCCATCGGGGCGGCTAGCGGTACCCGGTACAATGAAGCAGTTCTTC.

The CDR3, as DNA: TGTGCCAGCAGCTTAATCACAGGGGGCGGTTTAGATACGCAGTATTTT. This gives the protein CASSLITGGGLDTQYF. This rearrangement joins TRBV7-9 to TRBJ2-3, with 9 nucleotides matching TRBD1. The germline V gene encodes CDR1 SEHNR and CDR2 FQNEAQ (reference sequence). After removal of 2 bases from V and 5 bases from J, the junction contained 8 bases not matched to a gene. This CDR3 region has 16 residues.

At least ten counts were recorded for this clonotype. The chain employs TRBV7-2 and TRBJ2-7; TRBD1 matches at 9 bases. Germline CDR1 reads SGHTA; CDR2 reads FQGNSA. The CDR3 extends over 15 amino acids. V was pared by 5 bases and J by 5 bases, with 10 bases of the junction left unmatched. The CDR3 nucleotides are TGTGCCAGCAGCGTGGAGGGACAGGGTTTCCACGAGCAGTACTTC. It translates to CASSVEGQGFHEQYF.

Many counts were recorded for this clonotype. The chain joins TRBV27 to TRBJ1-5; D is unclear. The germline V gene has CDR1 MNHEY and CDR2 SMNVEV (reference sequence). With 10 bases removed from V and 0 bases from J, the gap between germline ends came to 13 bases. The CDR3 runs to 14 residues. CDR3 residues: CANRESYSNQPQHF. DNA of the CDR3: TGTGCCAACCGGGAAAGCTATAGCAATCAGCCCCAGCATTTT.

This clonotype was seen a few times. The gene calls are TRBV5-4 and TRBJ2-3; D unclear. CDR3 length: 13 residues. Trimming removed 0 bases at V and 4 bases at J, with 6 bases between. The germline V gene encodes CDR1 SGHNT and CDR2 YYREEE (reference sequence). This CDR3 is CASSLDSPDTQYF. The CDR3 DNA is TGTGCCAGCAGCTTGGACTCGCCAGATACGCAGTATTTT.

This clonotype was picked up many times. The V gene is TRBV20-1, the J gene TRBJ2-7; TRBD2 might be the D (6 bases). Looked up from germline, CDR1 is DFQATT and CDR2 is SNEGSKA (reference sequence). The ends were cut back, 3 bases at V and 7 bases at J, with 19 bases in the middle. This CDR3 is 14 amino acids long. The CDR3 reads CSASTRGGPLEQYF. CDR3 coding DNA: TGCAGTGCTAGTACGCGGGGCGGTCCCCTTGAGCAGTACTTC.

This clonotype came up many times. This chain links TRBV10-3 with TRBJ2-6; 8 nucleotides line up with TRBD1. The CDR3 contains 14 residues. Trimming cost V 8 bases and J 3 bases; bases outside gene matches: 3. From germline, CDR1 is ENHRY and CDR2 SYGVKD. The CDR3 DNA follows: TGTGCCATCCAGGGGGCAGATGGGGCCAACGTCCTGACTTTC. Translation gives CAIQGADGANVLTF.

The sample holds a few counts of this clonotype. The chain has TRBV6-2 or TRBV6-3 and TRBJ1-2, with D uncertain. Germline values: CDR1 MNHEY, CDR2 SVGEGT. This CDR3 has 13 residues. Trimming removed 0 bases at V and 10 bases at J, with 12 bases between. Here the CDR3 reads CASSYSNTRDYTF. CDR3 sequence (DNA): TGTGCCAGCAGTTACTCGAATACTCGCGACTACACCTTC.

This clonotype was seen at least ten times. The chain combines TRBV5-1 with TRBJ1-1; TRBD1 matches 9 bases. Trimming removed 7 bases from V and 3 bases from J; junction bases left unmatched: 4. The CDR3 covers 13 residues. Germline V CDR1 and CDR2: SGHRS, YFSETQ. CDR3 sequence reads: CASAGQGDTEAFF. Written as DNA, the CDR3 is TGCGCCAGCGCGGGACAGGGCGACACTGAAGCTTTCTTT.

V and J are TRBV6-2 or TRBV6-3 and TRBJ2-3; 8 bases fit TRBD2. The CDR3 covers 16 residues. Per the germline V gene, CDR1 is MNHEY and CDR2 is SVGEGT. After removal of 2 bases from V and 2 bases from J, the junction contained 6 bases not matched to a gene. CDR3 nucleotide sequence: TGTGCCAGCAGTTACCGGGGGGGGCCATCCACAGATACGCAGTATTTT. As protein: CASSYRGGPSTDTQYF.

There are a few counts of this clonotype. The chain employs TRBV7-2 and TRBJ2-3; D ambiguous. The CDR3 loop spans 13 amino acids. Germline-derived CDR1 and CDR2 are SGHTA and FQGNSA. V was pared by 1 base and J by 6 bases, with 8 bases between. CDR3 sequence: CASSLDWTDTQYF. The CDR3 DNA sequence: TGTGCCAGCAGCTTAGACTGGACGGATACGCAGTATTTT.

This clonotype was seen ten or more times. This chain links TRBV29-1 with TRBJ2-5; D possibly corresponds to TRBD2 (7 bases). CDR3 length: 12 amino acids. Trimming cost V 5 bases and J 5 bases, with 12 bases left between them. Germline V gene lookup returns CDR1 SQVTM and CDR2 ANQGSEA. CDR3 amino acids: CSVRRGAETQYF. CDR3 nucleotides: TGCAGCGTTCGTCGGGGGGCCGAGACCCAGTACTTC.

This clonotype was detected only a few times. The chain recombines TRBV6-5 with TRBJ1-4; D uncertain. The CDR3 runs to 14 residues. Germline V gene data show CDR1 as MNHEY and CDR2 as SVGAGI. The V end lost 0 bases, the J end lost 7 bases, and 9 bases lay between the germline ends. In DNA form, the CDR3 reads TGTGCCAGCAGTTACTCGATGGGTCTTGAAAAACTGTTTTTT. Translation: CASSYSMGLEKLFF.

The table lists this clonotype with a few counts. The chain has TRBV15 and TRBJ2-5; 8 bases fit TRBD2. The V and J ends lost 2 bases and 2 bases, in that order; junction bases with no gene match: 7. Germline V gives CDR1 LNHNV, CDR2 YYDKDF (reference sequence). The CDR3 runs 16 residues. The CDR3 protein is CATSRLLRGGQETQYF. Written as DNA, the CDR3 is TGTGCCACCAGCAGACTCCTCCGCGGGGGGCAAGAGACCCAGTACTTC.

This clonotype appeared a few times. The rearrangement uses TRBV18 and TRBJ2-3; TRBD1 aligns across 7 bases. Looked up from germline, CDR1 is KGHSH and CDR2 is LQKENI. The length of the CDR3 is 15 residues. The junction had 5 bases not matched to a gene; V was cut back by 3 bases and J by 2 bases. The CDR3 reads CASSPPGTATDTQYF. As DNA, the CDR3 is TGTGCCAGCTCACCTCCCGGGACAGCCACAGATACGCAGTATTTT.

This clonotype has only a few counts. This chain joins TRBV29-1 and TRBJ1-1, with D perhaps matching TRBD1 (6 bases). Germline CDR1 and CDR2: SQVTM and ANQGSEA. Trimming removed 6 bases from V and 9 bases from J, with 23 bases in between. The length of the CDR3 is 14 residues. The CDR3: CSVEWDGGTLKAFF. CDR3 DNA: TGCAGCGTCGAGTGGGATGGGGGCACATTGAAAGCTTTCTTT.

This clonotype came up many times. This rearrangement joins TRBV29-1 to TRBJ1-1; no definite D call. The V end was cut by 1 base, the J end by 7 bases, with 16 bases between. In germline, CDR1 is SQVTM, CDR2 ANQGSEA. CDR3 length: 14 amino acids. CDR3: CSVEVPGRTNEAFF. The CDR3 nucleotides read TGCAGCGTTGAAGTACCCGGGAGGACTAATGAAGCTTTCTTT.

Here the CDR3 reads CASRGQGLTYGYTF. The CDR3 DNA reads TGTGCCAGCAGAGGACAGGGTCTTACCTATGGCTACACCTTC. J is TRBJ1-2 and V is TRBV9; 8 bases agree with TRBD1. CDR3 length: 14 amino acids. From germline, CDR1 is SGDLS and CDR2 YYNGEE. The junction had 7 bases not matched to a gene; V was cut back by 5 bases and J by 4 bases.

In this sample, this clonotype turned up many times. The chain recombines TRBV7-9 with TRBJ1-1, with 8 bases aligning to TRBD1. In germline, CDR1 is SEHNR, CDR2 FQNEAQ (reference sequence). The CDR3 covers 15 residues. V lost 5 bases and J lost 0; bases outside the gene matches: 5. Written as DNA, the CDR3 is TGTGCCAGCAGCCCAAGGGACAGGCTGAACACTGAAGCTTTCTTT. Protein: CASSPRDRLNTEAFF.

This clonotype was observed at least ten times. J is TRBJ1-4 and V is TRBV6-2 or TRBV6-3, with D uncertain. Germline loops: CDR1 MNHEY, CDR2 SVGEGT. Trimming left V 4 bases short and J 0 bases short, with 9 bases between. The CDR3 has 15 amino acids. The chain's CDR3 is CASSSTGTTNEKLFF. As DNA, the CDR3 is TGTGCCAGCAGTTCCACCGGGACAACTAATGAAAAACTGTTTTTT.

This clonotype was seen more than once but under ten times. The J gene is TRBJ1-5, the V gene TRBV6-2 or TRBV6-3; D not certain. V was trimmed by 5 bases and J by 5 bases, leaving 7 bases between them. The germline gives CDR1 MNHEY, CDR2 SVGEGT. This CDR3 is 12 amino acids long. The DNA for the CDR3 is TGTGCCAGCAGTGACCCGTATCAGCCCCAGCATTTT. Translating gives CASSDPYQPQHF.

The CDR3 spells CASSSNYRARTKYEQYF. The CDR3 DNA sequence: TGCGCCAGCAGCAGCAACTACAGGGCCCGGACCAAATACGAGCAGTACTTC. The V call is TRBV5-1, the J call TRBJ2-7, with a tentative D call TRBD1 (6 bases). The V end lost 4 bases, the J end lost 4 bases, and 24 bases lay between the germline ends. The CDR3 is 17 residues long. CDR1 SGHRS and CDR2 YFSETQ come from the germline V gene.

The sample holds a few counts of this clonotype. This sequence joins TRBV7-2 and TRBJ2-6, with unresolved D. CDR1 is SGHTA, CDR2 FQGNSA, per germline. Trimming cost V 5 bases and J 0 bases, with 23 bases left between them. This CDR3 is built from 20 residues. In DNA form, the CDR3 reads TGTGCCAGCAGCCCCCTCCGACACGGCGTAATTAGCTCTGGGGCCAACGTCCTGACTTTC. Its protein is CASSPLRHGVISSGANVLTF.

This chain uses TRBV12-3 or TRBV12-4 with TRBJ2-1; TRBD1 agrees at 9 bases. V lost 6 bases, J lost 4 bases, and 7 bases stayed unmatched. CDR3 length: 15 amino acids. CDR3 loop: CASRGGQGTYNEQFF. CDR3 DNA sequence: TGTGCCAGCAGGGGTGGACAGGGGACGTACAATGAGCAGTTCTTC.

This clonotype appeared many times. The chain carries TRBV7-3 and TRBJ1-1; tentative D call: TRBD1 (5 bases). This CDR3 is built from 16 residues. Germline-derived CDR1 and CDR2 are SGHTA and FQGTGA. The ends were cut back, 2 bases at V and 6 bases at J, with 19 bases in the middle. The CDR3 loop is CASSLGGTFRSPEAFF. Here the CDR3 DNA reads TGTGCCAGCAGCTTAGGTGGGACGTTTAGATCCCCTGAAGCTTTCTTT.

This clonotype was seen a handful of times. The chain has TRBV14 and TRBJ2-1; D uncertain. Trimming cost V 2 bases and J 0 bases, with 8 bases left between them. There are 15 residues in the CDR3. Germline loops: CDR1 SGHDN, CDR2 FVKESK. CDR3: CASSQSLTSYNEQFF. The DNA for the CDR3 is TGTGCCAGCAGCCAATCCCTAACCTCCTACAATGAGCAGTTCTTC.

This clonotype was recorded many times. This rearrangement joins TRBV6-5 to TRBJ2-3; D not resolved. CDR3 length equals 11 residues. The V end lost 8 bases, the J end lost 5 bases, and 8 bases lay between the germline ends. Germline loops: CDR1 MNHEY, CDR2 SVGAGI. The CDR3 nucleotides are TGTGCCAGCCGGACGGAAGATACGCAGTATTTT. As protein: CASRTEDTQYF.

This clonotype was seen a single time. V usage is TRBV27 and J usage is TRBJ1-2, with 7 bases fitting TRBD1. The J segment lost 2 bases and the V segment lost 4 bases, leaving 7 bases of the junction unmatched. Germline CDR1 and CDR2: MNHEY and SMNVEV (reference sequence). The CDR3 runs 15 residues. The CDR3 sequence is CASSSAGTANYGYTF. Written as DNA, the CDR3 is TGTGCCAGCAGTTCAGCCGGGACAGCAAACTATGGCTACACCTTC.